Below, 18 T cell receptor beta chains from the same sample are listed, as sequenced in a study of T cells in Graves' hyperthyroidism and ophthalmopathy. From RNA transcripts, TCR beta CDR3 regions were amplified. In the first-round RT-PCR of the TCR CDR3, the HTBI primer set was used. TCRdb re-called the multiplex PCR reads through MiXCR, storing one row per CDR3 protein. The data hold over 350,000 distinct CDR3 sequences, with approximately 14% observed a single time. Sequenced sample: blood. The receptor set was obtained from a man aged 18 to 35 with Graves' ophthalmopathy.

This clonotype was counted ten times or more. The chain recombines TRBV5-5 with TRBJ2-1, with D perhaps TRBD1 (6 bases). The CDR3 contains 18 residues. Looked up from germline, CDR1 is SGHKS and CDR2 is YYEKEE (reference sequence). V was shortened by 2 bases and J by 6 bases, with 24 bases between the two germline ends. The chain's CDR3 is CASSFSDRTFRRSNEQFF. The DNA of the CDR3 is TGTGCCAGCAGCTTTTCCGACAGGACCTTCCGGAGGTCCAATGAGCAGTTCTTC.

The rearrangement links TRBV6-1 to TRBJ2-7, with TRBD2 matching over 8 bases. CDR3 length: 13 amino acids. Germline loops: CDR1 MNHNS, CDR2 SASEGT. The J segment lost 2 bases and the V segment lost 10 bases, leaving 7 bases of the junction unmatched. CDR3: CATLGGGTYEQYF. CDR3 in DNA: TGTGCCACCTTAGGCGGGGGGACCTACGAGCAGTACTTC.

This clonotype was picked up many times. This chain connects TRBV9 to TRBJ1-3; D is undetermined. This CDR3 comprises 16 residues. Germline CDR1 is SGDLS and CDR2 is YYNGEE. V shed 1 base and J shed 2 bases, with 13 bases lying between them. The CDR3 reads CASSVSYTGAGNTIYF. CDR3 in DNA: TGTGCCAGCAGCGTATCTTACACGGGAGCTGGAAACACCATATATTTT. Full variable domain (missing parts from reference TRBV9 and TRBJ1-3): DSGVTQTPKHLITATGQRVTLRCSPRSGDLSVYWYQQSLDQGLQFLIQYYNGEERAKGNILERFSAQQFPDLHSELNLSSLELGDSALYFCASSVSYTGAGNTIYFGEGSWLTVV.

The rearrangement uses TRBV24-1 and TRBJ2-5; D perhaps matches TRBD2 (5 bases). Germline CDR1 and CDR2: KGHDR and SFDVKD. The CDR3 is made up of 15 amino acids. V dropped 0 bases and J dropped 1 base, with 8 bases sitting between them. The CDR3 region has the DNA TGTGCCACCAGTGATTTGCTAGCCAGCCAAGAGACCCAGTACTTC. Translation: CATSDLLASQETQYF.

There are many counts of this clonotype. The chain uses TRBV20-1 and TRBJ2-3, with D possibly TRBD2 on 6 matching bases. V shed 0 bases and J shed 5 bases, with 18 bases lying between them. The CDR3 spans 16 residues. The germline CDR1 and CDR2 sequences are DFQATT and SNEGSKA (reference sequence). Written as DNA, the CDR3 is TGCAGTGCTAGAGATAGGAGGGAAGAACCTGAAGATACGCAGTATTTT. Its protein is CSARDRREEPEDTQYF.

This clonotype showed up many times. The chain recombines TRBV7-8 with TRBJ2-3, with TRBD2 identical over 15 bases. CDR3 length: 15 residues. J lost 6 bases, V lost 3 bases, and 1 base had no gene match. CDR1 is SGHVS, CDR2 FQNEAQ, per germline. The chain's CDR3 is CASSFGTSGGDTQYF. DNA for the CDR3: TGTGCCAGCAGCTTCGGGACTAGCGGGGGGGATACGCAGTATTTT.

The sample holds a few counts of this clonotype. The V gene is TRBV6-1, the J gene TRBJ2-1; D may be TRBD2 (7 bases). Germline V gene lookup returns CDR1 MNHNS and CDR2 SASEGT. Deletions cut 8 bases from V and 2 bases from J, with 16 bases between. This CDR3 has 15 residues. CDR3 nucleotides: TGTGCCAGCTCTAGGGGGGGAGTTCCCTACAATGAGCAGTTCTTC. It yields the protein CASSRGGVPYNEQFF.

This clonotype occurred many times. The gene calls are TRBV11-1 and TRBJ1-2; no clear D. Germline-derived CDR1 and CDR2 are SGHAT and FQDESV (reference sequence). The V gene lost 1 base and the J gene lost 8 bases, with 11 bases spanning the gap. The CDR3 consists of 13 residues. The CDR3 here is CASSLVVPQGYTF. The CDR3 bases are TGTGCCAGCAGCTTAGTGGTGCCGCAAGGCTACACCTTC.

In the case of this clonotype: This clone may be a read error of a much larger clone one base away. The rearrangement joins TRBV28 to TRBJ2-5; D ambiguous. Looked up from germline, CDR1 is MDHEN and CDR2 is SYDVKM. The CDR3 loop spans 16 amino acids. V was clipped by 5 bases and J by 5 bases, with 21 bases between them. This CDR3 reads CASSDSRRDFRETQYF. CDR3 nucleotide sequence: TGTGCCAGCAGTGATTCACGCCGAGATTTCCGCGAGACCCAGTACTTC. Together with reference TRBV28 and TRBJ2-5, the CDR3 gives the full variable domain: DVKVTQSSRYLVKRTGEKVFLECVQDMDHENMFWYRQDPGLGLRLIYFSYDVKMKEKGDIPEGYSVSREKKERFSLILESASTNQTSMYLCASSDSRRDFRETQYFGPGTRLLVL.

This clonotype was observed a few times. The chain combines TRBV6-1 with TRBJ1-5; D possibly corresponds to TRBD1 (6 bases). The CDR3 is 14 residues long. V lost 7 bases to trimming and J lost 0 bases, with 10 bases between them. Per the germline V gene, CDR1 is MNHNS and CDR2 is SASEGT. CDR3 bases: TGTGCCAGCATGATGGACAGTAGCAATCAGCCCCAGCATTTT. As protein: CASMMDSSNQPQHF.

The CDR3 sequence: CASSPTPDSYPYEQYF. The CDR3 DNA reads as TGTGCCAGCAGTCCCACCCCGGACAGTTACCCCTACGAGCAGTACTTC. The gene calls are TRBV27 and TRBJ2-7, with a tentative D call TRBD1 (6 bases). Looked up from germline, CDR1 is MNHEY and CDR2 is SMNVEV (reference sequence). Trimming left V 5 bases short and J 2 bases short, with 19 bases between. This CDR3 has 16 amino acids.

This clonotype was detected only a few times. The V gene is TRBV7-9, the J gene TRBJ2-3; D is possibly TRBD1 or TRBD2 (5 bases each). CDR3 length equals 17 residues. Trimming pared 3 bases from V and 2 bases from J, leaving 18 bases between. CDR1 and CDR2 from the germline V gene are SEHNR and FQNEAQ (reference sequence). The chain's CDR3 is CASSLGEQTAHTDTQYF. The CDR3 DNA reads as TGTGCCAGCAGCTTGGGGGAACAGACGGCACACACAGATACGCAGTATTTT.

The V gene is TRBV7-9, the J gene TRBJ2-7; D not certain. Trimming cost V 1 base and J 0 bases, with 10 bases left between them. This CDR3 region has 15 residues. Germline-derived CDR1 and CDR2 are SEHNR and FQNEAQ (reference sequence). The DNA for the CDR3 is TGTGCCAGCAGCTTAGGGCGCCTCAGCTCCTACGAGCAGTACTTC. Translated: CASSLGRLSSYEQYF.

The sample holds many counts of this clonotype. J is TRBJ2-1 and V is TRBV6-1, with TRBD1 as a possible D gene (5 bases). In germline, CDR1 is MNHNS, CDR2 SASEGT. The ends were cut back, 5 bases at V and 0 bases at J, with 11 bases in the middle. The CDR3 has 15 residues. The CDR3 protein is CASSIRQSSYNEQFF. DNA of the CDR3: TGTGCCAGCAGTATCCGACAGTCCTCCTACAATGAGCAGTTCTTC.

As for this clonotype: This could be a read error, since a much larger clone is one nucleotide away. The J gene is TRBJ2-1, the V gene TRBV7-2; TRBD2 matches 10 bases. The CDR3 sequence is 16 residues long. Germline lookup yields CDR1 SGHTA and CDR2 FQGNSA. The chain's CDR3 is CASSLLAGATGNEQLF. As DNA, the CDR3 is TGTGCCAGCAGCCTCCTAGCGGGAGCCACGGGCAATGAGCAGCTCTTC.

CDR3 coding DNA: TGTGCCAGCAGTGATACCGGGACCTACGAGCAGTACTTC. Its protein product is CASSDTGTYEQYF. The genes are TRBV25-1 and TRBJ2-7; possible D gene TRBD2, 5 bases. Germline V gives CDR1 MGHDK, CDR2 SYGVNS. The CDR3 is made up of 13 amino acids. Between the trimmed V and J ends, which lost 3 bases and 2 bases, there was a span of 8 bases.

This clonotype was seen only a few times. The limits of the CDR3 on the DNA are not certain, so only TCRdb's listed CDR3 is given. The CDR3 here is CASSILATPPYNEQFF. The gene calls are TRBV19 and TRBJ2-1; the table's D call TRBD2 went unverified against the DNA. Germline V CDR1 and CDR2: LNHDA, SQIVND (reference sequence). The CDR3 numbers 16 amino acids, ends counted.

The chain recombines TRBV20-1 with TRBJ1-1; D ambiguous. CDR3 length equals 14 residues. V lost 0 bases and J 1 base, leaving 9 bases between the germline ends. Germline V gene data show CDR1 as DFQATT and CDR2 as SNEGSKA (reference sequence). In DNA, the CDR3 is TGCAGTGCTAGAGATCAGGAAGCGAACACTGAAGCTTTCTTT. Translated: CSARDQEANTEAFF.